The rows below give T cell receptor beta chains drawn from one sample of a study of T cell changes during pregnancy in multiple sclerosis. The assay was immunoSEQ multiplex PCR, and TCRdb's table has in-frame clones only and misses some. The repertoire holds some 31,000 clones, with nearly 90% as singletons. The sequencing used CD8+ T cells from peripheral blood mononuclear cells, collected in the third trimester of pregnancy. All receptors derive from a female donor with multiple sclerosis, enrolled in a pregnancy study. The CDR3 runs from the conserved cysteine through the conserved F or W. D genes are given only for firm matches. Not every row has a clone size; where given, it reads once, few, many or a size class.

v_gene	j_gene	abundance	d_gene	CDR3nt	CDR3aa
TRBV5-1	TRBJ1-1	NA	NA	TGCGCCAGCAGAGCGGAGTCAGGGAACACTGAAGCTTTCTTT	CASRAESGNTEAFF
TRBV19	TRBJ1-1	NA	TRBD1	TGTGCCAGTAGTATCCTGGACAGGGGGCCAACTGAAGCTTTCTTT	CASSILDRGPTEAFF
TRBV7-6	TRBJ2-1	NA	TRBD2	TGTGCCAGCAGCTTAGAATTGCGGGGGGCCTATCAGTTCTTC	CASSLELRGAYQFF
TRBV28	TRBJ1-4	NA	TRBD1	TGTGCCAGCTCCTACCCCGGGACAGAGGAAAAACTGTTTTTT	CASSYPGTEEKLFF
TRBV29-1	TRBJ1-2	NA	NA	TGCAGCGCCGCAAACCGGGAGTATGGCTACACCTTC	CSAANREYGYTF
TRBV7-9	TRBJ2-4	NA	TRBD1	TGTGCCAGCAGCCACGAAGGACAGGGGGACATTCAGTACTTC	CASSHEGQGDIQYF
TRBV27	TRBJ2-7	NA	TRBD1	TGTGCCTCCCGACAGGGGTCCTACGAGCAGTACTTC	CASRQGSYEQYF
TRBV27	TRBJ2-3	NA	TRBD2	TGTGCCAGCAGTATCCGGACTAGCGTGACAGATACGCAGTATTTT	CASSIRTSVTDTQYF
TRBV2	TRBJ2-3	NA	TRBD2	TGTGCCAGCAGTGAAGCGGGGCTAGCGGGAGGGCCAGGGACAGATACGCAGTATTTT	CASSEAGLAGGPGTDTQYF
TRBV25-1	TRBJ1-2	NA	TRBD1	TGTGCCAGCAGTCTGGGACAGCACTATGGCTACACCTTC	CASSLGQHYGYTF
TRBV9	TRBJ2-3	NA	TRBD2	TGTGCCAGCAGCCCCCGGACTAGAGCAGATACGCAGTATTTT	CASSPRTRADTQYF
TRBV7-9	TRBJ2-5	NA	TRBD2	TGTGCCAGCAGCTTAGTTGGCCTAGCGGGGCAAGAGACCCAGTACTTC	CASSLVGLAGQETQYF
TRBV27	TRBJ2-7	NA	NA	TGTGCCAGCAGTTTAGTGGGCGACGGATCCTACGAGCAGTACTTC	CASSLVGDGSYEQYF
TRBV9	TRBJ2-6	NA	NA	TGTGCCAGCAGCGACCCCCGGGGGACAGACTTCTCTGGGGCCAACGTCCTGACTTTC	CASSDPRGTDFSGANVLTF
TRBV9	TRBJ2-6	NA	TRBD1	TGTGCCAGCAGCGGGCACAGGGGGCCCGTCGTCCTGACTTTC	CASSGHRGPVVLTF
TRBV7-9	TRBJ2-7	NA	NA	TGTGCCAGCAGCTTCCCTGGCAGGCCCCACGAGCAGTACTTC	CASSFPGRPHEQYF
TRBV18	TRBJ2-3	NA	NA	TGTGCCAGCTCACCGGGAGGAGATACGCAGTATTTT	CASSPGGDTQYF
TRBV5-4	TRBJ2-7	NA	NA	TGTGCCAGCAGCTTTGAGGGAGGTGGTCCCCACTACGAGCAGTACTTC	CASSFEGGGPHYEQYF
TRBV29-1	TRBJ2-7	NA	TRBD2	TGCAGCGTTGAGCTTGGGACGGTCGGGGGGGAGCAGTACTTC	CSVELGTVGGEQYF
TRBV27	TRBJ2-7	NA	NA	TGTGCCAGCAGTTCGATAGCGGCCTCCTACGAGCAGTACTTC	CASSSIAASYEQYF
TRBV4-2	TRBJ2-7	NA	NA	TGTGCCAGCAGCCACGGAGGAGCGGGCACCGCCTACGAGCAGTACTTC	CASSHGGAGTAYEQYF
TRBV6-5	TRBJ1-3	once	NA	TGTGCCAGCAGGAGTCTTGATGGAAACACCATATATTTT	CASRSLDGNTIYF
TRBV4-1	TRBJ1-3	NA	NA	TGCGCCAGCAGCCAGGCACCAGGGTCTGGAAACACCATATATTTT	CASSQAPGSGNTIYF
TRBV5-4	TRBJ2-5	NA	TRBD1	TGTGCCAGCAGCTCTTGGACAGGCGACCACCAAGAGACCCAGTACTTC	CASSSWTGDHQETQYF